These 3 T cell receptor beta chains share one sample of origin, sequenced in a study of T cell repertoires in cytomegalovirus infection. MiXCR, run by TCRdb on the reads, gives a single entry per CDR3 protein. The sample records some 350,000 distinct CDR3 sequences, 34% being singletons. No antigen is known for these receptors. Sequenced here: cultured PBMCs, sampled from culture after CMV antigen stimulation. The origin of the receptors is a human donor in good health (CMV status not recorded). Some clones in this sample may be carry-over from other donors' samples.

The chain combines TRBV4-1 with TRBJ1-1; no firm D call. The germline V gene has CDR1 MGHRA and CDR2 YSYEKL. This CDR3 has 12 residues. V shed 2 bases and J shed 1 base, with 2 bases lying between them. The CDR3 loop is CASSQKNTEAFF. CDR3 nucleotides: TGCGCCAGCAGCCAAAAGAACACTGAAGCTTTCTTT.

This sequence joins TRBV7-2 and TRBJ1-4; D not certain. Between the trimmed V and J ends, which lost 5 bases and 2 bases, there was a span of 21 bases. Looked up from germline, CDR1 is SGHTA and CDR2 is FQGNSA. The CDR3 sequence is 18 residues long. The CDR3 DNA reads as TGTGCCAGCAGCCGCTATTCCATTGGGAAACGGACTAATGAAAAACTGTTTTTT. Translation: CASSRYSIGKRTNEKLFF.

The V and J genes are TRBV28 and TRBJ1-2, with D possibly being TRBD1 (6 bases). Deletions cut 5 bases from V and 8 bases from J, with 18 bases between. The germline V gene has CDR1 MDHEN and CDR2 SYDVKM. The CDR3 is 14 amino acids. CDR3 DNA sequence: TGTGCCAGCAGTGTAGACTTATCCAGGGGAGGCTACACCTTC. Encoded protein: CASSVDLSRGGYTF.